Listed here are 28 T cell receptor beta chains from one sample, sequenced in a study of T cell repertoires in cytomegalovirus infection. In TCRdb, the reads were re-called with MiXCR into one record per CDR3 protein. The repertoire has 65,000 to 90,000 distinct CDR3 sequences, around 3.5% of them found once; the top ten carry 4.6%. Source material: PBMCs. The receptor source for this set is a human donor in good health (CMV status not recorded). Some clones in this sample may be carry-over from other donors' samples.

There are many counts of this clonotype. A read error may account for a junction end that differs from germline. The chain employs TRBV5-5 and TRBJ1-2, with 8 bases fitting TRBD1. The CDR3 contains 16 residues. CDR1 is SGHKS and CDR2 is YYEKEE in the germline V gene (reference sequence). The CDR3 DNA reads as TGTGTCAGCAGCTTGGTTCCAGGGGGCGAAGCGGGAGGCTACACCTTC. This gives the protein CVSSLVPGGEAGGYTF.

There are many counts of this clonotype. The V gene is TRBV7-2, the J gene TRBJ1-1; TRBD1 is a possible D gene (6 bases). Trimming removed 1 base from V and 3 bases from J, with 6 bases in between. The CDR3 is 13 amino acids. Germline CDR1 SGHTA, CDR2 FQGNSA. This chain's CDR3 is CASSLGTDTEAFF. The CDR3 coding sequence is TGTGCCAGCAGCTTAGGGACAGACACTGAAGCTTTCTTT.

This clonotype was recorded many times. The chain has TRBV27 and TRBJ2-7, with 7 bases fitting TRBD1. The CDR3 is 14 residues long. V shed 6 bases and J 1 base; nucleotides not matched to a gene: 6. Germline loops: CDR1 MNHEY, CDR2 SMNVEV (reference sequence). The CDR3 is CASSDRVASYEQYF. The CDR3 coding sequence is TGTGCCAGCAGCGACAGGGTTGCGTCCTACGAGCAGTACTTC.

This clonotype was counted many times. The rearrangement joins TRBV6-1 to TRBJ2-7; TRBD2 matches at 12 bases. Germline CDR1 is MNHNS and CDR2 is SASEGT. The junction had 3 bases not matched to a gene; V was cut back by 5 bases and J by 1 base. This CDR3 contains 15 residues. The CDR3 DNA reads TGTGCCAGCAGTAAACTAGCGGGGGGATCCTACGAGCAGTACTTC. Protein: CASSKLAGGSYEQYF.

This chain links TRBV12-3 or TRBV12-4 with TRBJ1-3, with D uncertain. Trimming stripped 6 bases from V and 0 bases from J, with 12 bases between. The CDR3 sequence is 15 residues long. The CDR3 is CASSLRSFSGNTIYF. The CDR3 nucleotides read TGTGCCAGCAGCTTAAGGTCTTTCTCTGGAAACACCATATATTTT.

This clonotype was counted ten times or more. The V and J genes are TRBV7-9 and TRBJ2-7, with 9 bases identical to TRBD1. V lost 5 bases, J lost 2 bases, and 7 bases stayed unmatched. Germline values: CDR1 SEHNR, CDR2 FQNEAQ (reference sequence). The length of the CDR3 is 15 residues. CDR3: CASSPRTGAAYEQYF. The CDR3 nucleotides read TGTGCCAGCAGCCCCCGGACAGGGGCCGCCTACGAGCAGTACTTC. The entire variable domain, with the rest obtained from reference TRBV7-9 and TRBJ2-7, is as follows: DTGVSQNPRHKITKRGQNVTFRCDPISEHNRLYWYRQTLGQGPEFLTYFQNEAQLEKSRLLSDRFSAERPKGSFSTLEIQRTEQGDSAMYLCASSPRTGAAYEQYFGPGTRLTVT.

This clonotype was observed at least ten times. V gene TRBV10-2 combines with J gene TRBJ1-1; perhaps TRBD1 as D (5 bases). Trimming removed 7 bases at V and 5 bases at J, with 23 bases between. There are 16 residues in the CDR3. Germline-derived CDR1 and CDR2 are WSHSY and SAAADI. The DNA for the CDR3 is TGCGCCAGCACTGTCGATTTGGGGGGAGGGAAAACTGAAGCTTTCTTT. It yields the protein CASTVDLGGGKTEAFF.

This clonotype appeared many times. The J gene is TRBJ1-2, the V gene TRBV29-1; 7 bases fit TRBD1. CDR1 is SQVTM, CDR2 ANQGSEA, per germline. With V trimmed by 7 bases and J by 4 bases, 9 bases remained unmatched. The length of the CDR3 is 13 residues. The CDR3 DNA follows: TGCAGCGACTCCACAGGGGACTCCTATGGCTACACCTTC. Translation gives CSDSTGDSYGYTF.

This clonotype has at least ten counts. The CDR3 is CASSNEYRESQHF. CDR3 coding DNA: TGTGCCAGCAGTAATGAATACAGGGAGTCCCAGCATTTT. J is TRBJ1-5 and V is TRBV2; perhaps TRBD1 as D (6 bases). Per the germline V gene, CDR1 is SNHLY and CDR2 is FYNNEI. CDR3 length: 13 residues. Trimming removed 5 bases at V and 11 bases at J, with 16 bases between.

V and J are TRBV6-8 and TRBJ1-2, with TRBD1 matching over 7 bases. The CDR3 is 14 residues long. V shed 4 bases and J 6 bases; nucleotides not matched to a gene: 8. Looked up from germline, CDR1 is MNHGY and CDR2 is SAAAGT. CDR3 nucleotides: TGTGCCAGCAGTTCCATCGACAGGGTCCATGGCTACACCTTC. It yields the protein CASSSIDRVHGYTF.

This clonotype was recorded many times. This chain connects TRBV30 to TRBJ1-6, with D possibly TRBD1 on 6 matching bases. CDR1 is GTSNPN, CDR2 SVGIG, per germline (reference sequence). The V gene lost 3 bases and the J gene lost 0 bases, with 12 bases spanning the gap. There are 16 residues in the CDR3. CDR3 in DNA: TGTGCCTGGAGGATAGGGGGGAGCTCCTATAATTCACCCCTCCACTTT. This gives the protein CAWRIGGSSYNSPLHF.

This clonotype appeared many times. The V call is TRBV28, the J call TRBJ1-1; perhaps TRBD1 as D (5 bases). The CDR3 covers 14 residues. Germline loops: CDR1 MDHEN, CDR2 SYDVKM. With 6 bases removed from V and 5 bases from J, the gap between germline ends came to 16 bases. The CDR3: CASRRPGTATEAFF. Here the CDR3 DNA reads TGTGCCAGCAGGCGGCCCGGGACGGCAACTGAAGCTTTCTTT. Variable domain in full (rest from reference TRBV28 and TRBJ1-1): DVKVTQSSRYLVKRTGEKVFLECVQDMDHENMFWYRQDPGLGLRLIYFSYDVKMKEKGDIPEGYSVSREKKERFSLILESASTNQTSMYLCASRRPGTATEAFFGQGTRLTVV.

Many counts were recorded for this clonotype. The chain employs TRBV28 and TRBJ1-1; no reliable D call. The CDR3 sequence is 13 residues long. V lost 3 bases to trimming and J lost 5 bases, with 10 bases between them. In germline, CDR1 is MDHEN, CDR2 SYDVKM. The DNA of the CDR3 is TGTGCCAGCAGTTTCCTGATAAGTACTGAAGCTTTCTTT. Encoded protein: CASSFLISTEAFF.

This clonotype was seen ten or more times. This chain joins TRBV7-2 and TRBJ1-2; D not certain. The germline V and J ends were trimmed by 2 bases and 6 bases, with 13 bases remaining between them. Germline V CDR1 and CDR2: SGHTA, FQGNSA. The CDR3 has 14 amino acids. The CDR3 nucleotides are TGTGCCAGCAGCTTACGTTATCCTCAGGATGGCTACACCTTC. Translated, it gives CASSLRYPQDGYTF.

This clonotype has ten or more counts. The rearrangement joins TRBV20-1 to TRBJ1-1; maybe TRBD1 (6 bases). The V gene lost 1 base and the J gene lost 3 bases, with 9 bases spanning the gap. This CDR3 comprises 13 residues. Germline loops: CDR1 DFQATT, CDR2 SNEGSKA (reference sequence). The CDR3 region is CSARVQGYTEAFF. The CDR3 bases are TGCAGTGCTAGAGTTCAGGGGTACACTGAAGCTTTCTTT.

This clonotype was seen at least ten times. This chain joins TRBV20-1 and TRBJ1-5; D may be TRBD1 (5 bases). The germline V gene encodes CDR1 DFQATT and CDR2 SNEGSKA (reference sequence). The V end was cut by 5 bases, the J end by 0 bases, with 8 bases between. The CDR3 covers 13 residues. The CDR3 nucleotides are TGCAGTGCTGGGACCTATAGCAATCAGCCCCAGCATTTT. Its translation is CSAGTYSNQPQHF.

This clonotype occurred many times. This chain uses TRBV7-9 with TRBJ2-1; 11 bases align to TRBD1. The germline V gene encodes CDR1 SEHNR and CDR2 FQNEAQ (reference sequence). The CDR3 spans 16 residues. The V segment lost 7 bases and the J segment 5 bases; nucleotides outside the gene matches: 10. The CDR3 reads CASKLLGQGAHNEQFF. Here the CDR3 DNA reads TGTGCCAGCAAACTTCTCGGACAGGGGGCCCACAATGAGCAGTTCTTC.

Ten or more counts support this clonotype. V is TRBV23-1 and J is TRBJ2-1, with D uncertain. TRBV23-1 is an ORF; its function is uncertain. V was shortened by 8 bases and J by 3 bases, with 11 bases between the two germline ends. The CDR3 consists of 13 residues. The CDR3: CASEDGDYNEQFF. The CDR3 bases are TGCGCCAGCGAAGATGGGGACTACAATGAGCAGTTCTTC.

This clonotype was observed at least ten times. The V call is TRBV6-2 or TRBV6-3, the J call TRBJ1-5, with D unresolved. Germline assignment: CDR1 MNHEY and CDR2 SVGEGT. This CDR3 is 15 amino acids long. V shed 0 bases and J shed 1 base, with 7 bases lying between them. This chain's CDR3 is CASSYSDPSNQPQHF. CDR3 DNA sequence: TGTGCCAGCAGTTACTCGGATCCAAGCAATCAGCCCCAGCATTTT.

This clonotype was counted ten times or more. The CDR3 DNA sequence: TGTGCCAGCAGTTTAACGGGACAGGCAACCTACGAGCAGTACTTC. It is translated as CASSLTGQATYEQYF. The chain links TRBV27 to TRBJ2-7; 8 nucleotides agree with TRBD1. Trimming removed 2 bases from V and 2 bases from J; junction bases left unmatched: 5. Germline V gene lookup returns CDR1 MNHEY and CDR2 SMNVEV (reference sequence). The CDR3 runs 15 residues.

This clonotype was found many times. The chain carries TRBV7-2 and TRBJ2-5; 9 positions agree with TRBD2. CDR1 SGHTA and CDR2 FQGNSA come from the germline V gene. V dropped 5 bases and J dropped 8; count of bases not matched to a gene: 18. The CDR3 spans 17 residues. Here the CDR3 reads CASSQEWPSGALGTQYF. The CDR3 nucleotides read TGTGCCAGCAGCCAAGAGTGGCCTAGCGGGGCCTTAGGTACCCAGTACTTC.

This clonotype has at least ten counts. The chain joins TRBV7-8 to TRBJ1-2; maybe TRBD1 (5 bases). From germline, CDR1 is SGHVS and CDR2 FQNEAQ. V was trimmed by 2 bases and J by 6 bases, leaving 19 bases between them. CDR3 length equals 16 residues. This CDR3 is CASSLIIPGRLDGYTF. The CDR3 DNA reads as TGTGCCAGCAGCTTAATAATTCCAGGGCGGTTAGATGGCTACACCTTC.

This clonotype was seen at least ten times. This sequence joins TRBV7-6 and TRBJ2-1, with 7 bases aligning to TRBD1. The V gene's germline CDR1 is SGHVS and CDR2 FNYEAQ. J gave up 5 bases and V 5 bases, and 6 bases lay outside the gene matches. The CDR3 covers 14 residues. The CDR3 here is CASSRLTGDNEQFF. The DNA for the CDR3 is TGTGCCAGCAGCCGCCTCACAGGGGACAATGAGCAGTTCTTC.

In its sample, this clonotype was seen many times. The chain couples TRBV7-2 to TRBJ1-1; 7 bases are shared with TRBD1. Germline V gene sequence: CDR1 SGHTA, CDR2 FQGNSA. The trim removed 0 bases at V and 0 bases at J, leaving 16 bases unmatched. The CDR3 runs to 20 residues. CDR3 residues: CASSLAGLETGWAMNTEAFF. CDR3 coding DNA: TGTGCCAGCAGCTTAGCAGGGTTGGAGACAGGGTGGGCCATGAACACTGAAGCTTTCTTT.

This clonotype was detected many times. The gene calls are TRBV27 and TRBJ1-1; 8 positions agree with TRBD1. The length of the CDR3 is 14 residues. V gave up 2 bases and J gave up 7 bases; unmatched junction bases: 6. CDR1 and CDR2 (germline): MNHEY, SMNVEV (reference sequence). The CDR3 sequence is CASSLRRTGFEAFF. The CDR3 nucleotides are TGTGCCAGCAGTTTACGCCGGACAGGGTTTGAAGCTTTCTTT.

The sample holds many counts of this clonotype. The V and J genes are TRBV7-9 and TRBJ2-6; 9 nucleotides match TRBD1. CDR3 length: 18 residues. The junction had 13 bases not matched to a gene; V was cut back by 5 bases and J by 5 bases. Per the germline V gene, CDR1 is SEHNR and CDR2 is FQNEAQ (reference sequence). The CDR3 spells CASSPVGNRGRRANVLTF. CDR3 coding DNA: TGTGCCAGCAGCCCCGTTGGAAACAGGGGGCGCCGGGCCAACGTCCTGACTTTC.

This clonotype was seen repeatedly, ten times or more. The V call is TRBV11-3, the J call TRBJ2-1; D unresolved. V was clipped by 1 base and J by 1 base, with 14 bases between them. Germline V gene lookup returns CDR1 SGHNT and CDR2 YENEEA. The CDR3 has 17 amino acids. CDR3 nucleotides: TGTGCCAGCAGCTTAGGGGCCTCTTGGGGTTCCTACAATGAGCAGTTCTTC. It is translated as CASSLGASWGSYNEQFF.

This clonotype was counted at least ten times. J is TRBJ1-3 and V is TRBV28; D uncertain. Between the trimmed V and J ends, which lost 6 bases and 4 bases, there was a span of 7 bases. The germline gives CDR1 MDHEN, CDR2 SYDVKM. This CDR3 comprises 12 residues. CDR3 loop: CASRENGNTIYF. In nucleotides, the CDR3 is TGTGCCAGCAGGGAGAACGGAAACACCATATATTTT.